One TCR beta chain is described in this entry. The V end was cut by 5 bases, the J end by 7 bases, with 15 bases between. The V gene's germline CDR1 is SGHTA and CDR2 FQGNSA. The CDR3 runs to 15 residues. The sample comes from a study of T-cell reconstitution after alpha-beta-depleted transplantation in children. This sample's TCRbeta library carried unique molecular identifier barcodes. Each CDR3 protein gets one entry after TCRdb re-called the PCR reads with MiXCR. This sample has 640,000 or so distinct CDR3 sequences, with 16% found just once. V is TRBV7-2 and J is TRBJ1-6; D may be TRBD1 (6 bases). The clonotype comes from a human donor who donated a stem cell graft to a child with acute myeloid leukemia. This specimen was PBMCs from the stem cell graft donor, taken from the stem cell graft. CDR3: CASSAWTETNSPLHF. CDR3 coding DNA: TGTGCCAGCAGCGCATGGACAGAGACGAATTCACCCCTCCACTTT.